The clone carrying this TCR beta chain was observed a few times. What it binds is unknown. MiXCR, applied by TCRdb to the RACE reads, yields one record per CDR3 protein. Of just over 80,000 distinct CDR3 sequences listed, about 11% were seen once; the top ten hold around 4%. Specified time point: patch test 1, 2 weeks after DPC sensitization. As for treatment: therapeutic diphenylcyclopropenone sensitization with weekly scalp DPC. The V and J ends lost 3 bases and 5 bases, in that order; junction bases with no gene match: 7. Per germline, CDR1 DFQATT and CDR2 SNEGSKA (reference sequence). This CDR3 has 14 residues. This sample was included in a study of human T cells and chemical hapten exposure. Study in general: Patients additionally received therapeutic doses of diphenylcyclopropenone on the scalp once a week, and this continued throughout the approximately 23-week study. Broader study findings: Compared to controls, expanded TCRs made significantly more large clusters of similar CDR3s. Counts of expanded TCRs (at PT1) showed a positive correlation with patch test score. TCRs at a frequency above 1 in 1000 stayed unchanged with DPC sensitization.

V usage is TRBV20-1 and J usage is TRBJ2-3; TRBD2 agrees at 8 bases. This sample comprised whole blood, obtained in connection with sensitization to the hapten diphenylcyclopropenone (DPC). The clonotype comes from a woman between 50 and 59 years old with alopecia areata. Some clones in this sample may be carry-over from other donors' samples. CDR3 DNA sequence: TGCAGTGCTAGGCGGCGGGGGGCGGTAGATACGCAGTATTTT. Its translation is CSARRRGAVDTQYF.